This T cell receptor (beta chain) derives from a study of blood T cell repertoires in COVID-19. On the study more broadly: Samples of COVID-19 (acute and convalescent) were obtained from the United States, Italy and Spain. Sources were T cells, B-cell-depleted T cells, or PBMCs; the material itself was cDNA or gDNA.

In the original workflow: By means of reference gene primer amplification, nucleated cell counts were estimated. TCRdb's copy holds only in-frame clones and misses some; the assay was immunoSEQ multiplex PCR. The DNA was the basis for D and trimming; V, J and clone size are from that table. The table shows about 200,000 clones, with 70% to 90% occurring only once. The TCR originated in a man aged 45-65 years with acute or convalescent COVID-19. Material: peripheral blood.

The CDR3 loop reads CASSDTGGAGISRTDTQYF. CDR3 in DNA: TGTGCCAGCAGTGATACGGGAGGGGCAGGGATATCGCGAACAGATACGCAGTATTTT. V gene TRBV6-1 combines with J gene TRBJ2-3, with TRBD2 identical over 8 bases. In germline, CDR1 is MNHNS, CDR2 SASEGT. The length of the CDR3 is 19 residues. V lost 3 bases and J lost 3; bases outside the gene matches: 17.